One sample yielded the 8 T cell receptor beta chains listed below, sequenced in a study of OX40 agonist ivuxolimab in advanced cancers. Only in-frame clones appear in the TCRdb table, and some are missing; sequencing was by immunoSEQ multiplex PCR. The profile covers approximately 60,000 clones, with 84% appearing a single time and roughly 2.3% taken by the ten largest. This sample comprised CD4+ or CD8+ T cells sorted from blood, obtained in a trial of the OX40 agonist ivuxolimab. These receptor sequences come from an adult with an advanced solid tumor such as melanoma, head and neck, liver or kidney cancer.

This clone came up a few times. The V gene is TRBV5-4, the J gene TRBJ1-2; D may be TRBD1 (6 bases). CDR1 is SGHNT, CDR2 YYREEE, per germline (reference sequence). The CDR3 sequence is 15 residues long. Trimming removed 0 bases at V and 4 bases at J, with 13 bases between. The CDR3 here is CASSLGQAGGYGYTF. In nucleotides, the CDR3 is TGTGCCAGCAGCTTGGGACAGGCGGGGGGCTATGGCTACACCTTC.

This sequence joins TRBV5-6 and TRBJ2-3, with D hard to call. In germline, CDR1 is SGHDT, CDR2 YYEEEE. CDR3 length equals 13 residues. Trimming took 0 bases from V and 2 from J, leaving 4 bases between them. CDR3: CASSLGTTDTQYF. The CDR3, as DNA: TGTGCCAGCAGCTTGGGGACCACAGATACGCAGTATTTT.

The J gene is TRBJ2-3, the V gene TRBV19; no clear D gene. The CDR3 sequence is 11 residues long. Trimming took 3 bases from V and 6 from J, leaving 4 bases between them. Germline values: CDR1 LNHDA, CDR2 SQIVND (reference sequence). CDR3 residues: CASSMLDTQYF. CDR3 DNA sequence: TGTGCCAGTAGTATGTTGGATACGCAGTATTTT.

The chain employs TRBV10-2 and TRBJ2-7, with D hard to call. CDR3 length: 13 amino acids. The germline V gene has CDR1 WSHSY and CDR2 SAAADI. With 6 bases removed from V and 0 bases from J, the gap between germline ends came to 9 bases. The CDR3, as DNA: TGCGCCAGCAGGGTACGGAACTCCTACGAGCAGTACTTC. Amino acids: CASRVRNSYEQYF.

The chain uses TRBV28 and TRBJ1-3; unclear D gene. The CDR3 totals 14 residues. Germline V lookup: CDR1 MDHEN, CDR2 SYDVKM. The ends were cut back, 2 bases at V and 0 bases at J, with 5 bases in the middle. CDR3 region: CASSLRFSGNTIYF. Written as DNA, the CDR3 is TGTGCCAGCAGTTTACGGTTCTCTGGAAACACCATATATTTT. The complete variable domain, with remaining parts taken from reference TRBV28 and TRBJ1-3, reads DVKVTQSSRYLVKRTGEKVFLECVQDMDHENMFWYRQDPGLGLRLIYFSYDVKMKEKGDIPEGYSVSREKKERFSLILESASTNQTSMYLCASSLRFSGNTIYFGEGSWLTVV.

The chain links TRBV20-1 to TRBJ2-3; the match to TRBD2 covers 8 bases. The ends lost 5 bases at V and 14 bases at J; junction bases unmatched: 9. Germline-derived CDR1 and CDR2 are DFQATT and SNEGSKA (reference sequence). The CDR3 consists of 11 residues. CDR3 residues: CSALLAEYGYF. In nucleotides, the CDR3 is TGCAGTGCTCTACTAGCGGAGTACGGGTATTTT.

The rearrangement links TRBV2 to TRBJ2-3; D perhaps matches TRBD1 (5 bases). Germline CDR1 reads SNHLY; CDR2 reads FYNNEI. The CDR3 is made up of 15 amino acids. The V and J ends lost 2 bases and 4 bases respectively, with 13 bases between them. CDR3 residues: CASSEYGRGADTQYF. The CDR3 DNA is TGTGCCAGCAGTGAATATGGTAGGGGCGCAGATACGCAGTATTTT.

The J gene is TRBJ1-1, the V gene TRBV18; D unresolved. The V gene lost 0 bases and the J gene lost 5 bases, with 7 bases spanning the gap. The CDR3 extends over 13 amino acids. Germline loops: CDR1 KGHSH, CDR2 LQKENI. This chain's CDR3 is CASSPPKRTEAFF. The CDR3, as DNA: TGTGCCAGCTCACCACCAAAAAGAACTGAAGCTTTCTTT.